This note documents a single TCR beta chain sequence. Its antigen is still unknown. The sequencing template was cDNA reverse transcribed from extracted RNA. TCRdb keeps only in-frame clones here, not all; method: immunoSEQ multiplex PCR. The sample has 140,000 to 150,000 clones, 45% to 65% seen once; the top ten hold roughly 15%. This CDR3 region has 13 residues. Trimming cost V 0 bases and J 5 bases, with 8 bases left between them. Germline CDR1 SGHRS, CDR2 YFSETQ. These data are taken from a study of CD8+ T cells in alopecia areata. Overall study context: Patients in the treated group were given tofacitinib by mouth, 5 to 10 mg twice a day. Notes on the study in general: Amid tofacitinib therapy, many expanded lesional clones stayed present in scalp and blood. The study also sequences resident alphabeta T cells of normal skin in scalp samples.

The sample's treatment: oral pan-JAK inhibitor, 5-10 mg twice daily. Both peripheral blood and punch biopsies of lesional scalp skin were obtained from patients who had alopecia areata. This specimen was CD8+ T cells sorted from blood, taken at week 4, from a patient treated with tofacitinib. The rearrangement links TRBV5-1 to TRBJ2-5; perhaps TRBD2 as D (5 bases). The sequence was obtained from a human donor with alopecia areata. This CDR3 is CASSLGGVETQYF. CDR3 DNA sequence: TGCGCCAGCAGCTTGGGGGGAGTGGAGACCCAGTACTTC.